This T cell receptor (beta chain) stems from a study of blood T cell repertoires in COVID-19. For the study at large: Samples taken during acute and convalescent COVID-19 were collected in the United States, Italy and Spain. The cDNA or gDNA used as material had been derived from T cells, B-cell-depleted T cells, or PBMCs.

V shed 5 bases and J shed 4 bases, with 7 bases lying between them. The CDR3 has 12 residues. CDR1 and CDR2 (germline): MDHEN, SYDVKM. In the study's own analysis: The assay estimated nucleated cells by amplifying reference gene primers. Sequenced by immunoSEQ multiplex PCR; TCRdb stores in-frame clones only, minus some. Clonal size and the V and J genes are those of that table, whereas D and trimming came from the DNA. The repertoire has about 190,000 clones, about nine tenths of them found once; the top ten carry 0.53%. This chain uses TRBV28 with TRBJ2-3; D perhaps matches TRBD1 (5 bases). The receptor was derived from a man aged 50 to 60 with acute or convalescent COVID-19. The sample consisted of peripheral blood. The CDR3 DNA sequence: TGTGCCAGCAGTGCCAGGGCAGATACGCAGTATTTT. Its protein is CASSARADTQYF. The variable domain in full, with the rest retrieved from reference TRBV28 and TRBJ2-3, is DVKVTQSSRYLVKRTGEKVFLECVQDMDHENMFWYRQDPGLGLRLIYFSYDVKMKEKGDIPEGYSVSREKKERFSLILESASTNQTSMYLCASSARADTQYFGPGTRLTVL.